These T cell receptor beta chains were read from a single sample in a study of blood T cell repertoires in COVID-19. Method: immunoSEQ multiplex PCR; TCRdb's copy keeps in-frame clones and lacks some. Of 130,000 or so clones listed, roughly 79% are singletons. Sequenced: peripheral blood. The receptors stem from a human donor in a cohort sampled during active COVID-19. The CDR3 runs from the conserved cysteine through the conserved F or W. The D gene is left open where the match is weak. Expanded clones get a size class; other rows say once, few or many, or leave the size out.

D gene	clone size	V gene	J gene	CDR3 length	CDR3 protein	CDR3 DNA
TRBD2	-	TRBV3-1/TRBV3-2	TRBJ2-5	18	CASSQEGLAGGLVETQYF	TGTGCCAGCAGCCAAGAGGGACTAGCGGGGGGGCTGGTGGAGACCCAGTACTTC
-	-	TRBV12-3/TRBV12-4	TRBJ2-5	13	CASSFAGGETQYF	TGTGCCAGCAGTTTCGCGGGTGGGGAGACCCAGTACTTC
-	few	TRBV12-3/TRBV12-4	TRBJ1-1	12	CASSFPEGEAFF	TGTGCCAGCAGTTTCCCTGAGGGTGAAGCTTTCTTT
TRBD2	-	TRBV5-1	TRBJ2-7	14	CASSLDASGVEQYF	TGCGCCAGCAGCTTGGATGCTAGCGGGGTCGAGCAGTACTTC
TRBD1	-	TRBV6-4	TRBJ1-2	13	CASRSTGGSGYTF	TGTGCCAGCAGATCGACAGGGGGGAGTGGCTACACCTTC
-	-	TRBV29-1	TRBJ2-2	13	CSVEQRPGGELFF	TGCAGCGTTGAACAACGGCCAGGCGGGGAGCTGTTTTTT
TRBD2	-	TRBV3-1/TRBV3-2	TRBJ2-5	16	CASSLGLAGVQETQYF	TGTGCCAGCAGCCTAGGACTAGCGGGGGTCCAAGAGACCCAGTACTTC
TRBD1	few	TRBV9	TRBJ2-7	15	CASSLSGTAFNEQYF	TGTGCCAGCAGCCTATCCGGGACAGCCTTCAACGAGCAGTACTTC
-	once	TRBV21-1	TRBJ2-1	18	CASKSSPSGGHLHNEQFF	TGTGCCAGCAAAAGCAGTCCTAGCGGGGGGCATCTACACAATGAGCAGTTCTTC
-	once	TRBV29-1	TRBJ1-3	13	CSVSVYSGNTIYF	TGCAGCGTTTCCGTTTACTCTGGAAACACCATATATTTT
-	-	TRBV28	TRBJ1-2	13	CASSPAGVYGYTF	TGTGCCAGCAGCCCCGCGGGGGTCTATGGCTACACCTTC
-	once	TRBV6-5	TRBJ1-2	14	CASSYSQGNYGYTF	TGTGCCAGCAGTTACTCACAGGGTAACTATGGCTACACCTTC
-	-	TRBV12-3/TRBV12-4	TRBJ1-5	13	CASRTDGNQPQHF	TGTGCCAGCAGAACCGACGGGAATCAGCCCCAGCATTTT
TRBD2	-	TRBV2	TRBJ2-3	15	CASSLSGGHTDTQYF	TGTGCCAGCAGCCTTAGCGGGGGGCACACAGATACGCAGTATTTT
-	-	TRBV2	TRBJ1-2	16	CASSDGVGPANYGYTF	TGTGCCAGCAGTGACGGTGTGGGGCCAGCTAACTATGGCTACACCTTC
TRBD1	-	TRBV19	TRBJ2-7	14	CASSPRQGGYEQYF	TGTGCCAGTAGTCCCCGACAGGGCGGCTACGAGCAGTACTTC
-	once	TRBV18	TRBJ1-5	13	CASSREKNQPQHF	TGTGCCAGCTCACGCGAAAAGAATCAGCCCCAGCATTTT
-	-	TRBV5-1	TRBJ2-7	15	CASSLIYRASYEQYF	TGCGCCAGCAGCTTGATCTACAGGGCCTCCTACGAGCAGTACTTC
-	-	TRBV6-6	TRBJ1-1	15	CASSYKQGMNTEAFF	TGTGCCAGCAGTTACAAGCAGGGTATGAACACTGAAGCTTTCTTT
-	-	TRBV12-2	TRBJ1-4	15	CASRLGVLRREKLFF	TGTGCAAGTCGCTTAGGCGTTTTAAGGAGAGAAAAACTGTTTTTT
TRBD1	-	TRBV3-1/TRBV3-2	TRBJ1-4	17	CASSHPSSGTGQEKLFF	TGTGCCAGCAGCCACCCCTCGTCGGGGACAGGGCAAGAAAAACTGTTTTTT
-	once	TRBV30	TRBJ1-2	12	CAWTSSSRLYTF	TGTGCCTGGACCTCCTCTAGTCGACTCTACACCTTC
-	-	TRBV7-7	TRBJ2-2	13	CASSPQSGGELFF	TGTGCCAGCAGCCCCCAATCAGGCGGGGAGCTGTTTTTT
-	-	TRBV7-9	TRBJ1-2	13	CASSLGRVYGYTF	TGTGCCAGCAGCTTAGGGAGGGTCTATGGCTACACCTTC
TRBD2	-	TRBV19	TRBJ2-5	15	CASSSASGGKETQYF	TGTGCCAGTAGTTCGGCTAGCGGGGGGAAAGAGACCCAGTACTTC
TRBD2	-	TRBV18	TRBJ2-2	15	CASSPGLAGTGELFF	TGTGCCAGCTCACCTGGACTAGCGGGGACCGGGGAGCTGTTTTTT
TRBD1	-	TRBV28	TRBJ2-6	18	CASSVTGTGFIGANVLTF	TGTGCCAGCAGCGTGACCGGGACAGGGTTTATTGGGGCCAACGTCCTGACTTTC
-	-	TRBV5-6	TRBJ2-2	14	CASSWVEGAGELFF	TGTGCCAGCAGCTGGGTTGAGGGCGCCGGGGAGCTGTTTTTT
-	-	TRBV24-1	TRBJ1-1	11	CATREGVEAFF	TGTGCCACCAGGGAGGGAGTTGAAGCTTTCTTT
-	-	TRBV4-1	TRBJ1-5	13	CASSPTGSQPQHF	TGCGCCAGCAGCCCGACGGGGAGTCAGCCCCAGCATTTT
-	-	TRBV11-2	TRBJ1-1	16	CASSLDRPGRGTEAFF	TGTGCCAGCAGCTTAGATCGCCCCGGGAGGGGCACTGAAGCTTTCTTT
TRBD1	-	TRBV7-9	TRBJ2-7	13	CASSSTGVYEQYF	TGTGCCAGCAGCTCGACAGGGGTCTACGAGCAGTACTTC
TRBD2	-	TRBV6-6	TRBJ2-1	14	CASNPAGAYNEQFF	TGTGCCAGCAACCCAGCGGGGGCCTACAATGAGCAGTTCTTC
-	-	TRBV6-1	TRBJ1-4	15	CASSEANRVNEKLFF	TGTGCCAGCAGTGAAGCGAACAGGGTGAATGAAAAACTGTTTTTT
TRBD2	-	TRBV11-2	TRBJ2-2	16	CASSPNGGANTGELFF	TGTGCCAGCAGCCCGAATGGGGGGGCGAACACCGGGGAGCTGTTTTTT
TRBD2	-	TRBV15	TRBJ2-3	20	CATSRDSRTSGVTSTDTQYF	TGTGCCACCAGCAGAGACTCGAGGACTAGCGGGGTAACTAGCACAGATACGCAGTATTTT
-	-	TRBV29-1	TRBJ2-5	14	CSVEANGDKETQYF	TGCAGCGTTGAAGCTAATGGAGATAAAGAGACCCAGTACTTC
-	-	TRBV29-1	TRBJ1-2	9	CSVAGDSTF	TGCAGCGTCGCCGGGGATAGCACCTTC